The 2 T cell receptor beta chains below all came from one sample that was sequenced in a study of T cell responses to AZD1222 COVID-19 vaccine. Data came from immunoSEQ multiplex PCR; TCRdb stores just in-frame clones and leaves some out. Among some 150,000 clones, roughly nine tenths were seen once, and the ten largest hold roughly 3.4%. This specimen consisted of peripheral blood, obtained 28 days after the second AZD1222 dose. The receptors shown here come from an adult who received the AZD1222 COVID-19 vaccine.

V is TRBV6-4 and J is TRBJ2-3; unclear D gene. In germline, CDR1 is MRHNA, CDR2 SNTAGT. The germline V and J ends were trimmed by 6 bases and 0 bases, with 4 bases remaining between them. CDR3 length: 12 amino acids. Here the CDR3 reads CASSFSTDTQYF. CDR3 DNA sequence: TGTGCCAGCAGCTTCAGCACAGATACGCAGTATTTT.

In its sample, this clone was seen once. This chain uses TRBV4-3 with TRBJ2-3; 7 nucleotides match TRBD2. CDR3 size: 17 residues. V shed 0 bases, J shed 3 bases, and the junction held 9 bases outside the gene matches. The germline CDR1 and CDR2 sequences are LGHNA and YSLEER. The CDR3 sequence: CASSQERGSRLTDTQYF. The CDR3 nucleotides read TGCGCCAGCAGCCAAGAGCGGGGGAGTCGACTGACAGATACGCAGTATTTT.